Below, 10 T cell receptor beta chains from the same sample are listed, as sequenced in a study of blood T cell repertoires in COVID-19. Libraries were prepared by immunoSEQ multiplex PCR; TCRdb keeps only in-frame clonotypes and omits some of them. The profile shows more than 110,000 clones, 70% to 90% of them singletons. The sequenced sample was peripheral blood. These receptors came from a woman aged 80 or over with acute or convalescent COVID-19.

The chain has TRBV29-1 and TRBJ1-2, with D possibly TRBD1 on 5 matching bases. The CDR3 is 12 residues long. Germline V gene sequence: CDR1 SQVTM, CDR2 ANQGSEA. With 4 bases removed from V and 4 bases from J, the gap between germline ends came to 10 bases. Here the CDR3 DNA reads TGCAGCGTTGCTGGCCAGGGCTATGGCTACACCTTC. Translating gives CSVAGQGYGYTF.

As to this clone: A much larger clone is a single base away; this may be a read error. V and J are TRBV2 and TRBJ1-3; D ambiguous. Deletions cut 3 bases from V and 0 bases from J, with 6 bases between. Germline loops: CDR1 SNHLY, CDR2 FYNNEI. The CDR3 loop spans 14 amino acids. CDR3 in DNA: TGTGCCAGCAGTGAGCCAGTCTCTGGAAACACCATATATTTT. Its translation is CASSEPVSGNTIYF. The whole variable domain, remainder taken from reference TRBV2 and TRBJ1-3, is EPEVTQTPSHQVTQMGQEVILRCVPISNHLYFYWYRQILGQKVEFLVSFYNNEISEKSEIFDDQFSVERPDGSNFTLKIRSTKLEDSAMYFCASSEPVSGNTIYFGEGSWLTVV.

This chain links TRBV19 with TRBJ2-2, with TRBD2 matching over 13 bases. J lost 6 bases, V lost 6 bases, and 13 bases had no gene match. The CDR3 is 18 residues long. Germline V gives CDR1 LNHDA, CDR2 SQIVND (reference sequence). CDR3 region: CASRTGTSGATGAGELFF. Written as DNA, the CDR3 is TGTGCCAGTAGGACCGGGACTAGCGGGGCCACGGGGGCCGGGGAGCTGTTTTTT.

The rearrangement joins TRBV7-2 to TRBJ1-4; no reliable D call. Trimming removed 1 base from V and 6 bases from J, with 6 bases in between. This CDR3 comprises 13 residues. Germline V lookup: CDR1 SGHTA, CDR2 FQGNSA. CDR3 sequence reads: CASSLVEDEKLFF. The CDR3 DNA is TGTGCCAGCAGCTTAGTAGAGGATGAAAAACTGTTTTTT.

This sequence joins TRBV5-8 and TRBJ1-6; 9 nucleotides match TRBD1. This CDR3 is built from 16 residues. V shed 3 bases, J shed 6 bases, and the junction held 7 bases outside the gene matches. CDR1 is SGHTS and CDR2 is YDEGEE in the germline V gene. CDR3 bases: TGTGCCAGCAGCTCGGGACAGGGAATAAGTAATTCACCCCTCCACTTT. It translates to CASSSGQGISNSPLHF.

The chain uses TRBV3-1 (or the pseudogene TRBV3-2) and TRBJ2-5; possible D gene TRBD1, 6 bases. The CDR3 runs to 14 residues. Germline assignment: CDR1 LGHDT and CDR2 YNNKEL (reference sequence). Trimming stripped 7 bases from V and 4 bases from J, with 16 bases between. CDR3 amino acids: CASTDRYLGETQYF. Here the CDR3 DNA reads TGTGCCAGCACCGACAGGTATCTCGGAGAGACCCAGTACTTC.

This clone has only a few counts. The CDR3 region has the DNA TGCGCCAGCAGCTTGAGACAGGGAGAAACTGAAGCTTTCTTT. Amino acid sequence: CASSLRQGETEAFF. The chain is built from TRBV5-1 and TRBJ1-1; the match to TRBD1 covers 7 bases. From germline, CDR1 is SGHRS and CDR2 YFSETQ. This CDR3 has 14 residues. The V segment lost 1 base and the J segment 5 bases; nucleotides outside the gene matches: 5.

This clone is a singleton in its sample. This chain joins TRBV21-1 and TRBJ2-7; TRBD1, the table's D call, lacks a check against the DNA. TRBV21-1 is shown as a pseudogene. CDR3 length: 16 residues. The CDR3 loop is CASSTDPRQGECEQYF. The CDR3 nucleotides read TGTGCCAGCAGCACCGACCCTCGACAGGGGGAGTGCGAGCAGTACTTC.

This rearrangement joins TRBV6-5 to TRBJ2-1; 9 nucleotides agree with TRBD2. The CDR3 runs 15 residues. Germline loops: CDR1 MNHEY, CDR2 SVGAGI. V shed 7 bases and J 5 bases; nucleotides not matched to a gene: 9. This CDR3 reads CASTPRGGPDNEQFF. The CDR3 coding sequence is TGTGCCAGCACCCCGCGGGGGGGCCCTGACAATGAGCAGTTCTTC.

The chain combines TRBV30 with TRBJ1-5, with unresolved D. Germline V CDR1 and CDR2: GTSNPN, SVGIG (reference sequence). Trimming stripped 0 bases from V and 0 bases from J, with 9 bases between. CDR3 length: 15 residues. The CDR3, as DNA: TGTGCCTGGAGTGTACCGGGGTATAGCAATCAGCCCCAGCATTTT. The encoded protein is CAWSVPGYSNQPQHF. The full variable domain, with the rest looked up from reference TRBV30 and TRBJ1-5, is SQTIHQWPATLVQPVGSPLSLECTVEGTSNPNLYWYRQAAGRGLQLLFYSVGIGQISSEVPQNLSASRPQDRQFILSSKKLLLSDSGFYLCAWSVPGYSNQPQHFGDGTRLSIL.